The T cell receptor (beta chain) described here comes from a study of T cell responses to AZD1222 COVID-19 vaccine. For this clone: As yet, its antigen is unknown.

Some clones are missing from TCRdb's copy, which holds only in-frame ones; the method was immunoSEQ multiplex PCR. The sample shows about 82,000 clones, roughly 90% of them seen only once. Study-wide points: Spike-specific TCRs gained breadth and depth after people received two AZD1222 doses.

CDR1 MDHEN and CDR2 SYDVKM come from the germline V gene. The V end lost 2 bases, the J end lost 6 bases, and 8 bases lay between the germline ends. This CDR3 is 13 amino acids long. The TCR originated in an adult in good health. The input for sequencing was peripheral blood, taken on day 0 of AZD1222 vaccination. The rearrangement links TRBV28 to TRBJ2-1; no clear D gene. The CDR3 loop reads CASSLNSPNEQFF. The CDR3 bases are TGTGCCAGCAGTTTAAACAGCCCCAATGAGCAGTTCTTC.